The 12 T cell receptor beta chains listed next were all sequenced from one sample in a study of cytomegalovirus exposure and HLA in healthy donors. With 60 Vbeta and 13 Jbeta primers, the PCR was carried out. Libraries were prepared by immunoSEQ multiplex PCR; TCRdb keeps only in-frame clonotypes and omits some of them. This repertoire shows about 130,000 clones, over 75% found once; its top ten account for roughly 1.2%. Sequencing input: PBMCs. Receptors originate from a man over 45 in good health and CMV-seronegative.

A word on this clone: The sample carries other DNA sequences with the same CDR3. The V and J genes are TRBV19 and TRBJ2-6, with 9 bases identical to TRBD2. Germline loops: CDR1 LNHDA, CDR2 SQIVND (reference sequence). The CDR3 has 19 residues. Germline trimming cut 4 bases from V and 2 bases from J; bases unmatched to any gene: 12. CDR3 nucleotides: TGTGCCAGTAGTAGTCTAGCGGGAAGATTACAGACTGGGGCCAACGTCCTGACTTTC. Protein sequence: CASSSLAGRLQTGANVLTF. The whole variable domain, filled in from reference TRBV19 and TRBJ2-6, reads DGGITQSPKYLFRKEGQNVTLSCEQNLNHDAMYWYRQDPGQGLRLIYYSQIVNDFQKGDIAEGYSVSREKKESFPLTVTSAQKNPTAFYLCASSSLAGRLQTGANVLTFGAGSRLTVL.

This chain uses TRBV30 with TRBJ2-5; the match to TRBD2 covers 9 bases. Looked up from germline, CDR1 is GTSNPN and CDR2 is SVGIG (reference sequence). The CDR3 covers 15 residues. Trimming took 7 bases from V and 4 from J; bases not matched to a gene: 13. CDR3 nucleotides: TGTGCCTATTCCCGGGGGGTAGCGGGAGTAGAGACCCAGTACTTC. Encoded protein: CAYSRGVAGVETQYF.

J is TRBJ2-1 and V is TRBV29-1, with TRBD2 identical over 12 bases. Germline values: CDR1 SQVTM, CDR2 ANQGSEA. The junction had 10 bases not matched to a gene; V was cut back by 5 bases and J by 2 bases. The CDR3 runs to 17 residues. The CDR3 bases are TGCAGCGTTAGTTTGGCTAGCGGGAGGGGCGCCTACAATGAGCAGTTCTTC. Its translation: CSVSLASGRGAYNEQFF.

This chain joins TRBV5-4 and TRBJ2-2; D is perhaps TRBD1 (6 bases). CDR3 length: 15 residues. V was shortened by 2 bases and J by 2 bases, with 10 bases between the two germline ends. Germline V gene sequence: CDR1 SGHNT, CDR2 YYREEE (reference sequence). DNA of the CDR3: TGTGCCAGCAGCTTAAAACAGGGAAACACCGGGGAGCTGTTTTTT. This codes for CASSLKQGNTGELFF.

V gene TRBV10-3 combines with J gene TRBJ1-1; tentative D call: TRBD1 (5 bases). CDR1 and CDR2 from the germline V gene are ENHRY and SYGVKD. Between the trimmed V and J ends, which lost 4 bases and 0 bases, there was a span of 15 bases. The CDR3 covers 16 residues. CDR3 sequence (DNA): TGTGCCATCAGTGCCCGCAGGGATTCCATGAACACTGAAGCTTTCTTT. Protein product: CAISARRDSMNTEAFF.

There are a few counts of this clone. The gene calls are TRBV2 and TRBJ2-3; TRBD1 matches 7 bases. CDR3 size: 15 residues. V lost 6 bases, J lost 0 bases, and 6 bases stayed unmatched. Germline lookup yields CDR1 SNHLY and CDR2 FYNNEI. CDR3 sequence: CASRGQLASTDTQYF. CDR3 nucleotides: TGTGCCAGCAGGGGACAGCTCGCTAGCACAGATACGCAGTATTTT.

The chain has TRBV19 and TRBJ1-1; 9 bases are a match to TRBD1. This CDR3 contains 13 residues. Germline V CDR1 and CDR2: LNHDA, SQIVND (reference sequence). V gave up 7 bases and J gave up 2 bases; unmatched junction bases: 2. This CDR3 is CASNRGRNTEAFF. Written as DNA, the CDR3 is TGTGCCAGTAACAGGGGGCGAAACACTGAAGCTTTCTTT.

J is TRBJ1-2 and V is TRBV27; 11 bases fit TRBD1. Germline lookup yields CDR1 MNHEY and CDR2 SMNVEV (reference sequence). Trimming at V came to 5 bases and at J to 7 bases, leaving 9 bases not matched to a gene. The CDR3 runs 15 residues. The CDR3 here is CASSGWTGGAGGYTF. The CDR3 DNA is TGTGCCAGCAGTGGATGGACAGGGGGCGCGGGTGGCTACACCTTC.

The genes are TRBV29-1 and TRBJ1-3; D perhaps matches TRBD1 (5 bases). This CDR3 comprises 14 residues. V was shortened by 5 bases and J by 2 bases, with 13 bases between the two germline ends. Per the germline V gene, CDR1 is SQVTM and CDR2 is ANQGSEA. Written as DNA, the CDR3 is TGCAGCGTTTCGGGGGGGGAGGCTGGAAACACCATATATTTT. Translation: CSVSGGEAGNTIYF. Combining the CDR3 with reference TRBV29-1 and TRBJ1-3 gives the whole variable domain SAVISQKPSRDICQRGTSLTIQCQVDSQVTMMFWYRQQPGQSLTLIATANQGSEATYESGFVIDKFPISRPNLTFSTLTVSNMSPEDSSIYLCSVSGGEAGNTIYFGEGSWLTVV.

This clone was seen more than once but under ten times. V and J are TRBV28 and TRBJ2-5, with a tentative D call TRBD1 (6 bases). Germline lookup yields CDR1 MDHEN and CDR2 SYDVKM. The CDR3 length is 15 residues. Trimming cost V 4 bases and J 3 bases, with 15 bases left between them. This CDR3 reads CASSSDSKDKETQYF. CDR3 bases: TGTGCCAGCAGTTCGGACAGTAAAGATAAAGAGACCCAGTACTTC.

The V and J genes are TRBV7-9 and TRBJ2-5; D ambiguous. The V end was cut by 2 bases, the J end by 1 base, with 2 bases between. This CDR3 spans 12 amino acids. The V gene's germline CDR1 is SEHNR and CDR2 FQNEAQ (reference sequence). The CDR3, as DNA: TGTGCCAGCAGCTTACTCCAAGAGACCCAGTACTTC. Amino acids: CASSLLQETQYF.

This chain joins TRBV6-6 and TRBJ1-5, with TRBD1 matching over 10 bases. Trimming removed 10 bases from V and 2 bases from J; junction bases left unmatched: 8. CDR1 and CDR2 from the germline V gene are MNHNY and SVGAGI (reference sequence). CDR3 length: 15 amino acids. In DNA, the CDR3 is TGTGCCACCTTGACCGGGACAGGGGGCAATCAGCCCCAGCATTTT. This encodes CATLTGTGGNQPQHF.